Only a few counts were recorded for the clone carrying this TCR beta chain. Antigen: not known. The data are from a study of neurological immune-mediated disorders. From the 5' RACE reads, TCRdb called clonotypes with MiXCR, one entry per CDR3 protein. The sample carries approximately 36,000 distinct CDR3 sequences, roughly 11% recorded once. The study, taken as a whole, reports: No sharing of CDR3 amino acid sequences was observed among expanded clones across subjects, suggesting private repertoires in all groups.

Germline CDR1 reads KGHSH; CDR2 reads LQKENI. Trimming took off 2 bases at V and 3 bases at J, with 7 bases between the two ends. The CDR3 is 13 residues long. The time point: technical triplicate 1. This sequence originates from a man aged 55 to 70 with HTLV-1-associated myelopathy (HAM/TSP). The chain combines TRBV18 with TRBJ2-5; D gene ambiguous. Sequencing was carried out using PBMCs. The CDR3 DNA reads as TGTGCCAGCTCACCAGGGATGAAAGAGACCCAGTACTTC. Amino acids: CASSPGMKETQYF.